Below are 32 T cell receptor beta chains sequenced from a single sample in a study of neurological immune-mediated disorders. A single record per CDR3 protein comes from TCRdb applying MiXCR to the 5' RACE reads. This sample has roughly 55,000 distinct CDR3 sequences, with about 15% found just once. Sequencing used PBMCs. Receptors originate from a man between 60 and 75 years old in good health.

Many counts were recorded for this clonotype. The rearrangement joins TRBV20-1 to TRBJ2-1, with 7 bases matching TRBD2. The germline V gene has CDR1 DFQATT and CDR2 SNEGSKA (reference sequence). Trimming at V came to 3 bases and at J to 4 bases, leaving 12 bases not matched to a gene. The CDR3 totals 16 residues. The CDR3 DNA reads as TGCAGTGCTAGGCTCGGGACTAATCTGGGGTACAATGAGCAGTTCTTC. Translating it yields CSARLGTNLGYNEQFF.

The sample holds many counts of this clonotype. The V and J genes are TRBV10-3 and TRBJ1-1; D call uncertain. The CDR3 covers 14 residues. Trimming removed 2 bases from V and 8 bases from J, with 15 bases in between. The V gene's germline CDR1 is ENHRY and CDR2 SYGVKD. In DNA form, the CDR3 reads TGTGCCATCAGTGAGATCTTAACAGCCCTCGAAGCTTTCTTT. Protein: CAISEILTALEAFF.

This clonotype was seen ten or more times. The chain recombines TRBV6-5 with TRBJ2-7, with TRBD1 identical over 11 bases. The CDR3 covers 14 residues. The V segment lost 7 bases and the J segment 1 base; nucleotides outside the gene matches: 3. CDR1 is MNHEY, CDR2 SVGAGI, per germline. The CDR3 nucleotides read TGTGCCAGCAAATGGGACAGGGGGTCCTACGAGCAGTACTTC. It codes for CASKWDRGSYEQYF.

The V call is TRBV5-4, the J call TRBJ2-7; D is unresolved. The CDR3 length is 16 residues. Trimming removed 4 bases from V and 3 bases from J, with 20 bases in between. Germline CDR1 is SGHNT and CDR2 is YYREEE (reference sequence). The CDR3 spells CASSPSPTSAVYEQYF. DNA of the CDR3: TGTGCCAGCAGCCCATCACCTACCTCCGCCGTCTACGAGCAGTACTTC.

Many counts were recorded for this clonotype. V and J are TRBV5-1 and TRBJ1-4, with a weak D call TRBD1 (5 bases). Germline assignment: CDR1 SGHRS and CDR2 YFSETQ. The V gene lost 0 bases and the J gene lost 7 bases, with 16 bases spanning the gap. CDR3 length equals 16 residues. This CDR3 reads CASSLEISTEGEKLFF. CDR3 DNA: TGCGCCAGCAGCTTGGAGATTTCGACAGAGGGTGAAAAACTGTTTTTT.

With respect to this clonotype: A clone one base away is much larger, so this may be a read error. The chain joins TRBV29-1 to TRBJ2-7, with D possibly matching TRBD1 (6 bases). Looked up from germline, CDR1 is SQVTM and CDR2 is ANQGSEA. This CDR3 spans 14 amino acids. This CDR3 is CIVEEGRGVNEQYF. In nucleotides, the CDR3 is TGCATCGTTGAAGAGGGCAGGGGCGTCAACGAGCAGTACTTC.

The V and J genes are TRBV18 and TRBJ2-1; D is perhaps TRBD1 (6 bases). The length of the CDR3 is 16 residues. From germline, CDR1 is KGHSH and CDR2 LQKENI. Trimming removed 4 bases at V and 13 bases at J, with 26 bases between. The CDR3 DNA reads as TGTGCCAGCTCACAGCAGACAGGCCGTTCTGGAAGTGACCAGTTCTTC. Protein product: CASSQQTGRSGSDQFF.

This clonotype was detected many times. The V and J genes are TRBV5-1 and TRBJ1-4; D is possibly TRBD1 (5 bases). This CDR3 comprises 15 residues. The germline CDR1 and CDR2 sequences are SGHRS and YFSETQ. The V end lost 4 bases, the J end lost 0 bases, and 10 bases lay between the germline ends. The CDR3 spells CASSPKGATNEKLFF. The CDR3 DNA sequence: TGCGCCAGCAGCCCAAAAGGGGCAACTAATGAAAAACTGTTTTTT. Full variable domain (missing parts from reference TRBV5-1 and TRBJ1-4): KAGVTQTPRYLIKTRGQQVTLSCSPISGHRSVSWYQQTPGQGLQFLFEYFSETQRNKGNFPGRFSGRQFSNSRSEMNVSTLELGDSALYLCASSPKGATNEKLFFGSGTQLSVL.

This clonotype came up many times. The rearrangement joins TRBV28 to TRBJ2-3; the D gene is possibly TRBD1 (7 bases). Germline CDR1 is MDHEN and CDR2 is SYDVKM. Trimming took off 5 bases at V and 0 bases at J, with 15 bases between the two ends. The CDR3 sequence is 16 residues long. In DNA, the CDR3 is TGTGCCAGCAGTGGGGGGACAGCTACTAGCACAGATACGCAGTATTTT. It yields the protein CASSGGTATSTDTQYF. The full variable domain, with the rest looked up from reference TRBV28 and TRBJ2-3, is DVKVTQSSRYLVKRTGEKVFLECVQDMDHENMFWYRQDPGLGLRLIYFSYDVKMKEKGDIPEGYSVSREKKERFSLILESASTNQTSMYLCASSGGTATSTDTQYFGPGTRLTVL.

This clonotype has at least ten counts. CDR3 in DNA: TGCGCCAGCAGCCAACTCGGGGGAAATCAGCCCCAGCATTTT. It is translated as CASSQLGGNQPQHF. V and J are TRBV5-1 and TRBJ1-5; tentative D call: TRBD1 (5 bases). Per germline, CDR1 SGHRS and CDR2 YFSETQ. Trimming removed 4 bases at V and 4 bases at J, with 12 bases between. The CDR3 length is 14 residues.

This clonotype was seen ten or more times. The rearrangement links TRBV29-1 to TRBJ2-7, with D maybe TRBD1 (5 bases). This CDR3 has 14 residues. Trimming stripped 4 bases from V and 3 bases from J, with 16 bases between. Germline CDR1 SQVTM, CDR2 ANQGSEA. Here the CDR3 DNA reads TGCAGCGTTGCATATCGGCAGGGAAGCTACGAGCAGTACTTC. Its translation: CSVAYRQGSYEQYF.

The sample holds one count of this clonotype. The DNA for the CDR3 is TGTGCCAGTGACACACCGAGCGGGGATAGTTACAATGAGCAGTTCTTC. This encodes CASDTPSGDSYNEQFF. The chain is built from TRBV28 and TRBJ2-1, with 7 nucleotides matching TRBD2. Looked up from germline, CDR1 is MDHEN and CDR2 is SYDVKM. V trimming: 9 bases; J trimming: 4 bases; junction bases outside the gene matches: 15. This CDR3 spans 16 amino acids.

This clonotype was counted at least ten times. The CDR3, as DNA: TGTGCCAGCAGCTTATCGGGCGGGGGTGGCTACACCTTC. As protein: CASSLSGGGGYTF. J is TRBJ1-2 and V is TRBV7-3; possibly TRBD1 for D (5 bases). The V end was cut by 2 bases, the J end by 7 bases, with 11 bases between. Germline V gene data show CDR1 as SGHTA and CDR2 as FQGTGA. The CDR3 length is 13 residues.

V is TRBV28 and J is TRBJ2-1, with TRBD2 identical over 9 bases. The germline V gene has CDR1 MDHEN and CDR2 SYDVKM. Trimming removed 4 bases from V and 1 base from J; junction bases left unmatched: 8. The CDR3 totals 17 residues. In DNA, the CDR3 is TGTGCCAGCAGTTGGGCTAGCGGGATAGGATCCTACAATGAGCAGTTCTTC. It is translated as CASSWASGIGSYNEQFF.

This clonotype was detected a few times. The rearrangement uses TRBV6-5 and TRBJ2-1; 7 bases align to TRBD1. Losses at the gene ends were 6 bases for V and 0 bases for J; bases not matched to a gene: 5. The CDR3 contains 15 residues. Germline V gene sequence: CDR1 MNHEY, CDR2 SVGAGI. CDR3 bases: TGTGCCAGCAGCCGGGACAGTCTCTCCTACAATGAGCAGTTCTTC. Protein sequence: CASSRDSLSYNEQFF.

V usage is TRBV25-1 and J usage is TRBJ2-1; 12 nucleotides line up with TRBD2. Germline lookup yields CDR1 MGHDK and CDR2 SYGVNS. With V trimmed by 1 base and J by 3 bases, 7 bases remained unmatched. There are 18 residues in the CDR3. CDR3: CASSESALAGGYYNEQFF. CDR3 nucleotides: TGTGCCAGCAGTGAATCGGCCCTAGCGGGAGGGTACTACAATGAGCAGTTCTTC.

This clonotype was observed many times. The V call is TRBV5-1, the J call TRBJ2-2, with D maybe TRBD2 (6 bases). Per germline, CDR1 SGHRS and CDR2 YFSETQ. Trimming took 5 bases from V and 2 from J, leaving 10 bases between them. The CDR3 contains 14 residues. CDR3 sequence reads: CASREGLNTGELFF. The DNA of the CDR3 is TGCGCCAGCAGGGAGGGACTTAACACCGGGGAGCTGTTTTTT.

Note on this clonotype: This may be a read error, as it is one base from a much larger clone. The V call is TRBV12-3 or TRBV12-4, the J call TRBJ1-5; D unresolved. The CDR3 extends over 15 amino acids. CDR3 nucleotide sequence: TGTGCCAGCAGGGCCTCTAAGCAAAGCAATAAGCCCCAGCATTTT. Protein sequence: CASRASKQSNKPQHF.

This clonotype was counted many times. Here the CDR3 reads CSATLGVARQPQHF. The CDR3, as DNA: TGCAGTGCAACACTGGGGGTGGCCCGCCAGCCCCAGCATTTT. The V call is TRBV20-1, the J call TRBJ1-5; D is possibly TRBD1 (5 bases). The CDR3 contains 14 residues. V shed 6 bases and J shed 7 bases, with 19 bases lying between them. Germline CDR1 reads DFQATT; CDR2 reads SNEGSKA (reference sequence).

This clonotype came up many times. J is TRBJ1-1 and V is TRBV15; D not certain. Per germline, CDR1 LNHNV and CDR2 YYDKDF (reference sequence). The CDR3 spans 14 residues. Trimming shortened V by 0 bases and J by 3 bases, and 8 bases separated the two germline ends. The CDR3: CATSRDFRDTEAFF. The CDR3 nucleotides read TGTGCCACCAGCAGAGATTTCAGAGACACTGAAGCTTTCTTT.

This clonotype was seen repeatedly, ten times or more. The V gene is TRBV20-1, the J gene TRBJ2-3, with D possibly matching TRBD2 (6 bases). This CDR3 contains 14 residues. The germline gives CDR1 DFQATT, CDR2 SNEGSKA (reference sequence). V lost 5 bases and J lost 1, with 13 bases in between. The CDR3: CSADRDWGTDTQYF. The CDR3 nucleotides read TGCAGTGCTGACCGGGACTGGGGCACAGATACGCAGTATTTT.

This clonotype was counted only a few times. The chain links TRBV20-1 to TRBJ2-3; the match to TRBD2 covers 7 bases. CDR1 DFQATT and CDR2 SNEGSKA come from the germline V gene (reference sequence). V lost 0 bases, J lost 2 bases, and 8 bases stayed unmatched. The CDR3 sequence is 16 residues long. The DNA for the CDR3 is TGCAGTGCTAGAGATCTGAGAGGGAGGGCCACAGATACGCAGTATTTT. Residues: CSARDLRGRATDTQYF.

This clonotype was seen many times. The genes are TRBV9 and TRBJ2-2, with no clear D. The CDR3 is 15 amino acids. The germline gives CDR1 SGDLS, CDR2 YYNGEE. Trimming stripped 2 bases from V and 1 base from J, with 9 bases between. The CDR3 is CASSVQLQNTGELFF. CDR3 coding DNA: TGTGCCAGCAGCGTTCAACTCCAGAACACCGGGGAGCTGTTTTTT.

In its sample, this clonotype was seen many times. The V and J genes are TRBV9 and TRBJ1-5; D might be TRBD1 (6 bases). This CDR3 region has 15 residues. Between the trimmed V and J ends, which lost 4 bases and 4 bases, there was a span of 15 bases. Germline-derived CDR1 and CDR2 are SGDLS and YYNGEE. CDR3 residues: CASSTGNGANQPQHF. DNA of the CDR3: TGTGCCAGCAGCACAGGGAATGGAGCGAATCAGCCCCAGCATTTT.

This clonotype was detected many times. The J gene is TRBJ2-3, the V gene TRBV6-1; perhaps TRBD2 as D (5 bases). The CDR3 has 15 amino acids. CDR1 is MNHNS and CDR2 is SASEGT in the germline V gene. V gave up 3 bases and J gave up 0 bases, with 10 bases separating them. The CDR3 nucleotides read TGTGCCAGCAGTGAGTACCGGGGTAGCACAGATACGCAGTATTTT. Translation gives CASSEYRGSTDTQYF.

The gene calls are TRBV5-1 and TRBJ2-1, with 10 bases identical to TRBD1. Germline CDR1 SGHRS, CDR2 YFSETQ. V shed 4 bases and J 4 bases; nucleotides not matched to a gene: 8. The CDR3 spans 16 residues. CDR3 DNA sequence: TGCGCCAGCAGCGCTGGGACAGGGGAGCGATACAATGAGCAGTTCTTC. It yields the protein CASSAGTGERYNEQFF.

This clonotype was recorded many times. The CDR3 protein is CASSPQGGVYEQFF. The CDR3 DNA follows: TGCGCCAGCAGCCCCCAGGGGGGGGTCTATGAGCAGTTCTTC. The rearrangement joins TRBV5-1 to TRBJ2-1, with D tentatively TRBD1 or TRBD2 (7 bases each). The CDR3 runs 14 residues. CDR1 is SGHRS, CDR2 YFSETQ, per germline. Trimming took 4 bases from V and 8 from J, leaving 16 bases between them.

This clonotype occurred a few times. This chain uses TRBV4-3 with TRBJ2-1; D is possibly TRBD2 (5 bases). Trimming cost V 0 bases and J 6 bases, with 12 bases left between them. In germline, CDR1 is LGHNA, CDR2 YSLEER. This CDR3 comprises 15 residues. The CDR3 region has the DNA TGCGCCAGCAGCCAAGAAGCGGCCTGGGGCAATGAGCAGTTCTTC. As protein: CASSQEAAWGNEQFF.

This clonotype was picked up a small number of times. This sequence joins TRBV27 and TRBJ2-3; 8 nucleotides agree with TRBD1. Trimming took 5 bases from V and 4 from J; bases not matched to a gene: 11. Per germline, CDR1 MNHEY and CDR2 SMNVEV (reference sequence). The CDR3 is made up of 16 amino acids. The CDR3 sequence: CASSLLTGVSPDTQYF. The CDR3, as DNA: TGTGCCAGCAGTCTTCTGACAGGGGTTTCCCCAGATACGCAGTATTTT.

In its sample, this clonotype was seen many times. The rearrangement links TRBV5-1 to TRBJ2-1; 10 bases map to TRBD2. CDR1 and CDR2 from the germline V gene are SGHRS and YFSETQ. V trimming: 4 bases; J trimming: 1 base; junction bases outside the gene matches: 17. The CDR3 is 20 residues long. CDR3 residues: CASSPRGSGRMVRSYNEQFF. The CDR3 DNA is TGCGCCAGCAGCCCGAGGGGTAGCGGGAGGATGGTGAGGTCCTACAATGAGCAGTTCTTC.

The table lists this clonotype with many counts. The chain links TRBV4-1 to TRBJ1-6; 7 nucleotides match TRBD1. CDR3 length: 15 residues. Per the germline V gene, CDR1 is MGHRA and CDR2 is YSYEKL. Germline trimming cut 1 base from V and 9 bases from J; bases unmatched to any gene: 6. The CDR3 protein is CASSQVGQESSPLHF. CDR3 nucleotide sequence: TGCGCCAGCAGCCAAGTTGGACAGGAGAGTTCACCCCTCCACTTT.

This clonotype was seen many times. The CDR3 protein is CASSLIAGSNYGYTF. In nucleotides, the CDR3 is TGTGCCAGCAGCTTAATAGCTGGCTCTAACTATGGCTACACCTTC. V is TRBV7-8 and J is TRBJ1-2; D remains ambiguous. V shed 2 bases and J shed 0 bases, with 10 bases lying between them. The germline CDR1 and CDR2 sequences are SGHVS and FQNEAQ. The CDR3 length is 15 residues.